The sequence of this TCR beta chain was determined in a study of CD8 T cells in Susac syndrome. An amount of RNA that ranged from roughly 0.45 to 1 ug was reverse transcribed with random hexamers. TCRdb analysed the immunoSEQ multiplex PCR reads with MiXCR anew, one entry per CDR3 protein. Of some 120,000 distinct CDR3 sequences in the sample, roughly 94% were seen once. TEMRA cells were enriched by FACS, while CD8+ and CD4+ T cells were obtained through a negative isolation that was performed magnetically. The receptor's source is a human donor with multiple sclerosis. Sequenced input: CD4+ T cells from PBMCs.

The CDR3 is CASSQESQPFYGYTF. The CDR3 nucleotides read TGCGCCAGCAGCCAAGAATCACAGCCTTTCTATGGCTACACCTTC. V gene TRBV4-1 combines with J gene TRBJ1-2; the D is unclear. Germline CDR1 reads MGHRA; CDR2 reads YSYEKL. V was pared by 0 bases and J by 4 bases, with 12 bases between. The CDR3 is 15 amino acids.